This is a list of T cell receptor beta chains from one sample in a study of graft-versus-host responses after intestinal transplantation. Their recognized antigens are unknown. Using immunoSEQ multiplex PCR, the repertoire was profiled, and TCRdb retains in-frame clones only, with some absent. The repertoire holds about 120,000 clones, with 90% to 95% as singletons. The sample was unstimulated CD8+ T cells sorted from spleen or lymph node cells, taken before transplant. These receptors all stem from a human donor who was the organ donor for an intestinal transplant. The CDR3 runs from the conserved cysteine through the conserved F or W. A D gene is named only where the DNA matches it firmly. Size values are once, few and many counts, or a class for expanded clones, and some rows have none.

size: -; J: TRBJ2-3; V: TRBV28; D: TRBD2; CDR3: CASSLSRTRPADTQYF; DNA: TGTGCCAGCAGTCTTTCGCGGACTAGGCCCGCAGATACGCAGTATTTT
size: -; J: TRBJ2-7; V: TRBV7-9; D: TRBD1; CDR3: CASSLASGTGGPVPYEQYF; DNA: TGTGCCAGCAGCTTAGCTTCCGGGACAGGGGGCCCTGTCCCCTACGAGCAGTACTTC
size: large; J: TRBJ2-2; V: TRBV6-5; D: -; CDR3: CASTTTAAVAGELFF; DNA: TGTGCCAGCACTACGACTGCCGCAGTTGCCGGGGAGCTGTTTTTT
size: -; J: TRBJ1-5; V: TRBV18; D: -; CDR3: CASSPALTGNNQPQHF; DNA: TGTGCCAGCTCACCAGCCCTGACAGGAAACAATCAGCCCCAGCATTTT
size: -; J: TRBJ2-1; V: TRBV7-9; D: -; CDR3: CASREELDEQFF; DNA: TGTGCCAGCCGCGAAGAGCTCGATGAGCAGTTCTTC
size: -; J: TRBJ2-3; V: TRBV5-6; D: -; CDR3: CASSPGTFEDTQYF; DNA: TGTGCCAGCAGCCCAGGGACCTTTGAGGATACGCAGTATTTT
size: -; J: TRBJ1-1; V: TRBV27; D: -; CDR3: CASSFGTGPDTKAFF; DNA: TGTGCCAGCAGTTTCGGTACAGGTCCAGACACTAAAGCTTTCTTT
size: -; J: TRBJ2-3; V: TRBV27; D: -; CDR3: CASGYNTDTQYF; DNA: TGTGCCAGCGGGTACAACACAGATACGCAGTATTTT
size: -; J: TRBJ2-7; V: TRBV19; D: -; CDR3: CASSMTGSSYEQYF; DNA: TGTGCCAGTAGTATGACAGGATCCTCCTACGAGCAGTACTTC
size: -; J: TRBJ1-2; V: TRBV27; D: -; CDR3: CASSFGTGSYGYTF; DNA: TGTGCCAGCAGTTTTGGAACAGGGAGTTATGGCTACACCTTC
size: -; J: TRBJ2-7; V: TRBV10-3; D: TRBD1; CDR3: CAISSDRVNEQYF; DNA: TGTGCCATCAGCTCGGACAGGGTCAACGAGCAGTACTTC
size: -; J: TRBJ2-2; V: TRBV2; D: TRBD2; CDR3: CASEGGTGELFF; DNA: TGTGCCAGCGAGGGAGGGACCGGGGAGCTGTTTTTT
size: -; J: TRBJ2-7; V: TRBV13; D: -; CDR3: CASSFSLYYEQYF; DNA: TGTGCCAGCAGCTTCTCCCTATACTACGAGCAGTACTTC
size: -; J: TRBJ2-4; V: TRBV6-6; D: -; CDR3: CASSYGLITVKNIQYF; DNA: TGTGCCAGCAGTTATGGACTGATTACGGTCAAAAACATTCAGTACTTC
size: -; J: TRBJ2-5; V: TRBV11-3; D: -; CDR3: CASSLAGETQYF; DNA: TGTGCCAGCAGCTTAGCGGGAGAGACCCAGTACTTC
size: -; J: TRBJ2-7; V: TRBV9; D: TRBD2; CDR3: CASSVAGGSPYEQYF; DNA: TGTGCCAGCAGCGTAGCGGGCGGGAGCCCCTACGAGCAGTACTTC